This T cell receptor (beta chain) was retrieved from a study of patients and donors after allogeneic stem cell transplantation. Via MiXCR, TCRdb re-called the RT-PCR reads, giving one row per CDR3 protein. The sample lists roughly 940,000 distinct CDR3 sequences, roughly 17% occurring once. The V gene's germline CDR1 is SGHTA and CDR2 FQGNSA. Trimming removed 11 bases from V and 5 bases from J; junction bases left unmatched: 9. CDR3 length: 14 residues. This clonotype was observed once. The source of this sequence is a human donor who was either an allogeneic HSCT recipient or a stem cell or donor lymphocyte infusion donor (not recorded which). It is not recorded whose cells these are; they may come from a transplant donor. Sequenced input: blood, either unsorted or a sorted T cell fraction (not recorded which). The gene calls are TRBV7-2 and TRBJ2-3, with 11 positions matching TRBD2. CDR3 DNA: TGTGCCTGCACCGGTAGCGGGGGGGGAGATACGCAGTATTTT. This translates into CACTGSGGGDTQYF. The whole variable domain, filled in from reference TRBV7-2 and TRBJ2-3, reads GAGVSQSPSNKVTEKGKDVELRCDPISGHTALYWYRQSLGQGLEFLIYFQGNSAPDKSGLPSDRFSAERTGGSVSTLTIQRTQQEDSAVYLCACTGSGGGDTQYFGPGTRLTVL.